These 6 T cell receptor beta chains were all obtained from the same sample, sequenced in a study of blood T cell repertoires in COVID-19. Sequencing used immunoSEQ multiplex PCR; TCRdb keeps in-frame clones, though not all of them. Among some 200,000 clones listed, around 82% were seen once. What was sequenced was peripheral blood. Receptors originate from a middle-aged woman with acute or convalescent COVID-19.

This sequence joins TRBV3-1 (or the pseudogene TRBV3-2) and TRBJ1-6; D unresolved. Germline CDR1 reads LGHDT; CDR2 reads YNNKEL (reference sequence). V dropped 0 bases and J dropped 9 bases, with 15 bases sitting between them. The CDR3 is 16 amino acids. CDR3 amino acids: CASSQDRPGARSPLHF. The CDR3 DNA reads TGTGCCAGCAGCCAAGATCGCCCGGGAGCTCGTTCACCCCTCCACTTT.

The chain links TRBV5-1 to TRBJ2-2; D is perhaps TRBD1 (6 bases). The CDR3 runs to 15 residues. Germline V gene lookup returns CDR1 SGHRS and CDR2 YFSETQ. Trimming took 0 bases from V and 5 from J, leaving 11 bases between them. The CDR3 loop is CASSLVQGRTGELFF. The CDR3 bases are TGCGCCAGCAGCTTGGTACAGGGAAGGACCGGGGAGCTGTTTTTT.

This clone occurred a few times. The gene calls are TRBV7-6 and TRBJ2-2; TRBD1 is a possible D gene (5 bases). CDR3 length: 14 amino acids. Between the trimmed V and J ends, which lost 5 bases and 1 base, there was a span of 8 bases. Germline CDR1 is SGHVS and CDR2 is FNYEAQ. CDR3 DNA sequence: TGTGCCAGCAGCCGAACAGGGAACACCGGGGAGCTGTTTTTT. Its protein product is CASSRTGNTGELFF.

The chain links TRBV2 to TRBJ1-5; D is possibly TRBD1 (6 bases). The CDR3 covers 15 residues. Trimming removed 6 bases from V and 3 bases from J, with 15 bases in between. Germline-derived CDR1 and CDR2 are SNHLY and FYNNEI. As DNA, the CDR3 is TGTGCCAGCAGACAAAGATCAGGGGACAATCAGCCCCAGCATTTT. This translates into CASRQRSGDNQPQHF.

The chain couples TRBV11-2 to TRBJ2-3, with D possibly TRBD2 on 6 matching bases. Germline V gene data show CDR1 as SGHAT and CDR2 as FQNNGV. V lost 1 base and J lost 1, with 6 bases in between. The CDR3 is made up of 14 amino acids. CDR3 sequence (DNA): TGTGCCAGCAGCTTAGCGGGAGGCACAGATACGCAGTATTTT. Translation: CASSLAGGTDTQYF.

This sequence joins TRBV3-1 (or the pseudogene TRBV3-2) and TRBJ2-3; D remains ambiguous. The V and J ends lost 5 bases and 2 bases respectively, with 5 bases between them. Germline V gives CDR1 LGHDT, CDR2 YNNKEL (reference sequence). The CDR3 runs 12 residues. The CDR3 bases are TGTGCCAGCAGCACTTACACAGATACGCAGTATTTT. Translated, it gives CASSTYTDTQYF.